Presented here are 10 T cell receptor beta chains from one specimen sequenced in a study of blood T cells in healthy people across ages. Through a sample-barcoded 5' primer and a J-beta primer mix, a second PCR was run for roughly 7 to 12 cycles. TCRdb passed the 5' RACE reads through MiXCR, listing each CDR3 protein once. Of about 800,000 distinct CDR3 sequences in the sample, roughly 50% were seen once. Sequencing was done on a sample of blood. Receptors were obtained from a man aged 25-45 years in good health.

V gene TRBV29-1 combines with J gene TRBJ2-1; no reliable D call. The CDR3 contains 12 residues. Germline V gene sequence: CDR1 SQVTM, CDR2 ANQGSEA. V was clipped by 7 bases and J by 6 bases, with 13 bases between them. The CDR3 nucleotides are TGCAGCGGTGTTCCGGGTTTCAATGAGCAGTTCTTC. Translated: CSGVPGFNEQFF.

The V call is TRBV7-9, the J call TRBJ1-1; 9 nucleotides line up with TRBD1. Germline loops: CDR1 SEHNR, CDR2 FQNEAQ (reference sequence). This CDR3 comprises 18 residues. The J segment lost 5 bases and the V segment lost 5 bases, leaving 18 bases of the junction unmatched. CDR3 sequence: CASSHRGVYDRGGTEAFF. The CDR3 region has the DNA TGTGCCAGCAGCCACCGGGGAGTTTATGACAGGGGGGGGACTGAAGCTTTCTTT.

The chain's CDR3 is CASAQGAGGYTF. CDR3 nucleotide sequence: TGTGCTTCCGCCCAGGGGGCAGGTGGCTACACCTTC. The chain uses TRBV10-3 and TRBJ1-2, with 8 bases identical to TRBD1. Germline assignment: CDR1 ENHRY and CDR2 SYGVKD. The CDR3 is 12 residues long.

The V and J genes are TRBV18 and TRBJ2-5; D not certain. Germline CDR1 is KGHSH and CDR2 is LQKENI. The ends were cut back, 3 bases at V and 1 base at J, with 12 bases in the middle. The CDR3 is made up of 15 amino acids. CDR3 protein: CASSPYLAAQETQYF. Written as DNA, the CDR3 is TGTGCCAGCTCACCCTACTTGGCGGCCCAAGAGACCCAGTACTTC.

The V and J genes are TRBV20-1 and TRBJ1-1; D gene unclear. Germline assignment: CDR1 DFQATT and CDR2 SNEGSKA (reference sequence). V lost 3 bases and J 3 bases, leaving 14 bases between the germline ends. The CDR3 is 14 amino acids. The CDR3 reads CSASNPDGHTEAFF. CDR3 bases: TGCAGTGCTAGTAACCCCGATGGACACACTGAAGCTTTCTTT.

V usage is TRBV5-1 and J usage is TRBJ2-5; D might be TRBD2 (6 bases). The length of the CDR3 is 16 residues. The V end was cut by 4 bases, the J end by 4 bases, with 20 bases between. The germline CDR1 and CDR2 sequences are SGHRS and YFSETQ. CDR3 amino acids: CASSVASGTVGETQYF. DNA for the CDR3: TGCGCCAGCAGCGTAGCTTCAGGGACTGTGGGAGAGACCCAGTACTTC.

The chain links TRBV4-3 to TRBJ2-4; TRBD2 matches at 14 bases. CDR1 and CDR2 (germline): LGHNA, YSLEER. CDR3 length: 18 residues. V was pared by 0 bases and J by 5 bases, with 6 bases of the junction left unmatched. Here the CDR3 reads CASSQDWTSGRSENIQYF. The DNA for the CDR3 is TGCGCCAGCAGCCAAGACTGGACTAGCGGGAGGTCGGAAAACATTCAGTACTTC.

This sequence joins TRBV28 and TRBJ2-4; 7 bases line up with TRBD1. The CDR3 is 14 amino acids. V shed 8 bases and J 13 bases; nucleotides not matched to a gene: 17. Per germline, CDR1 MDHEN and CDR2 SYDVKM. CDR3 amino acids: CASCPGQQRGEQYF. CDR3 nucleotides: TGTGCCAGCTGCCCGGGACAGCAAAGAGGGGAGCAGTACTTC. Variable domain in full (rest from reference TRBV28 and TRBJ2-4): DVKVTQSSRYLVKRTGEKVFLECVQDMDHENMFWYRQDPGLGLRLIYFSYDVKMKEKGDIPEGYSVSREKKERFSLILESASTNQTSMYLCASCPGQQRGEQYFGAGTRLSVL.

The chain joins TRBV29-1 to TRBJ2-1; D remains ambiguous. The germline V gene encodes CDR1 SQVTM and CDR2 ANQGSEA. This CDR3 is built from 13 residues. Deletions cut 4 bases from V and 2 bases from J, with 9 bases between. The DNA for the CDR3 is TGCAGCGTTGTTGTACCAACCTACAATGAGCAGTTCTTC. Its protein product is CSVVVPTYNEQFF.

This clonotype showed up just a few times. This chain uses TRBV20-1 with TRBJ2-7; 8 bases map to TRBD1. This CDR3 has 17 residues. With 0 bases clipped from V and 2 bases from J, the junction kept 12 bases outside the gene matches. Germline CDR1 and CDR2: DFQATT and SNEGSKA (reference sequence). The CDR3: CSARDRDRNSEPYEQYF. The CDR3 coding sequence is TGCAGTGCTAGAGACCGGGACAGGAATAGCGAGCCCTACGAGCAGTACTTC.